This record looks at one T cell receptor beta chain sequence and its context. The sample is drawn from a study of control samples from healthy donors and cancer patients. Germline assignment: CDR1 MGHRA and CDR2 YSYEKL. There are 15 residues in the CDR3. Trimming removed 4 bases at V and 4 bases at J, with 16 bases between. Only in-frame clones appear in the TCRdb table, and some are missing; sequencing was by immunoSEQ multiplex PCR. The sample yields 130,000 to 150,000 clones, around 86% seen once. The TCR was taken from a man aged 25 to 40 in good health. The sequenced sample consisted of blood. The chain combines TRBV4-1 with TRBJ1-1; D is uncertain. This chain's CDR3 is CASSPKRASVTEAFF. The CDR3 bases are TGCGCCAGCAGCCCCAAGCGTGCATCGGTCACTGAAGCTTTCTTT.